The next 21 T cell receptor beta chains were all read from a single sample in a study of sequential checkpoint blockade in melanoma (dated by TCRdb to the late 2010s). Preparation of the library involved the immunoSEQ multiplex PCR assay. TCRdb retrieved this table from immuneACCESS and kept in-frame rearrangements only. Not all clones are present; in checked studies, unresolved V genes account for under half, and no reason is known for the remainder. The table for this sample lists about 12,000 clones; about 75% of them were counted only once. The top ten clonotypes cover under 75% of the sample. The treatment or condition label, read with the paper, signifies: randomized to nivolumab then ipilimumab (arm A) or the reverse (arm B). The sample consisted of CD8+ T cells sorted from blood (inferred from file names), taken from a patient given nivolumab and ipilimumab in sequence. The source is a human donor with melanoma.

The chain links TRBV27 to TRBJ1-5; 8 bases are shared with TRBD1. The germline V gene encodes CDR1 MNHEY and CDR2 SMNVEV (reference sequence). The CDR3 is made up of 14 amino acids. Germline trimming cut 4 bases from V and 6 bases from J; bases unmatched to any gene: 5. CDR3 sequence: CASSSGGAFQPQHF. The DNA for the CDR3 is TGTGCCAGCAGTTCAGGGGGCGCGTTTCAGCCCCAGCATTTT.

This chain connects TRBV15 to TRBJ2-5, with D perhaps matching TRBD2 (6 bases). From germline, CDR1 is LNHNV and CDR2 YYDKDF (reference sequence). The V end lost 8 bases, the J end lost 5 bases, and 12 bases lay between the germline ends. The CDR3 extends over 12 amino acids. The DNA of the CDR3 is TGTGCCACCGGGGGGTGGGGGGAGACCCAGTACTTC. Translated: CATGGWGETQYF.

The J gene is TRBJ1-2, the V gene TRBV7-9, with 9 bases aligning to TRBD1. Germline V gene sequence: CDR1 SEHNR, CDR2 FQNEAQ (reference sequence). CDR3 size: 14 residues. V lost 1 base and J lost 6; bases outside the gene matches: 3. The CDR3 DNA is TGTGCCAGCAGCTTAGGGACAGGGGAGGATGGCTACACCTTC. Protein product: CASSLGTGEDGYTF.

In this sample, this clone turned up once. This sequence joins TRBV19 and TRBJ2-7; 7 bases are a match to TRBD2. The CDR3 contains 15 residues. Trimming removed 8 bases from V and 2 bases from J; junction bases left unmatched: 12. Looked up from germline, CDR1 is LNHDA and CDR2 is SQIVND (reference sequence). CDR3 sequence reads: CASATSGTTTYEQYF. The CDR3 nucleotides read TGTGCCAGTGCAACCTCCGGGACTACCACCTACGAGCAGTACTTC.

The chain has TRBV18 and TRBJ2-1; the match to TRBD2 covers 13 bases. Germline loops: CDR1 KGHSH, CDR2 LQKENI. V lost 2 bases and J lost 4; bases outside the gene matches: 2. CDR3 length equals 16 residues. In nucleotides, the CDR3 is TGTGCCAGCTCACCATCGACTAGCGGGAGGTACAATGAGCAGTTCTTC. Protein: CASSPSTSGRYNEQFF.

The V and J genes are TRBV30 and TRBJ1-1, with TRBD1 matching over 7 bases. CDR3 length: 11 residues. V lost 2 bases to trimming and J lost 10 bases; unmatched junction nucleotides: 4. The germline V gene has CDR1 GTSNPN and CDR2 SVGIG (reference sequence). The CDR3 protein is CAWSNEGAAFF. Here the CDR3 DNA reads TGTGCCTGGAGTAACGAGGGGGCAGCTTTCTTT.

V is TRBV25-1 and J is TRBJ1-1, with 7 bases aligning to TRBD1. J was trimmed by 3 bases and V by 1 base; bases with no gene match: 5. The CDR3 loop spans 15 amino acids. The germline V gene encodes CDR1 MGHDK and CDR2 SYGVNS. Here the CDR3 reads CASSEFRDSYTEAFF. The DNA of the CDR3 is TGTGCCAGCAGTGAATTCAGGGACAGCTACACTGAAGCTTTCTTT.

This clone was detected once. The V gene is TRBV19, the J gene TRBJ2-7; 8 nucleotides match TRBD1. Losses at the gene ends were 5 bases for V and 3 bases for J; bases not matched to a gene: 6. This CDR3 region has 14 residues. The germline V gene encodes CDR1 LNHDA and CDR2 SQIVND (reference sequence). The CDR3 bases are TGTGCCAGTAGTGTCGGACAGGGAAGCTACGAGCAGTACTTC. It codes for CASSVGQGSYEQYF.

The chain recombines TRBV27 with TRBJ2-7, with a possible D match to TRBD1 (6 bases). Deletions cut 3 bases from V and 5 bases from J, with 14 bases between. The CDR3 sequence is 14 residues long. Germline V CDR1 and CDR2: MNHEY, SMNVEV (reference sequence). In DNA, the CDR3 is TGTGCCAGCAGTTTGACACAGGGCCCCAACGAGCAGTACTTC. It is translated as CASSLTQGPNEQYF.

V is TRBV29-1 and J is TRBJ2-2; 8 bases map to TRBD1. The CDR3 is 14 residues long. Losses at the gene ends were 4 bases for V and 5 bases for J; bases not matched to a gene: 6. Germline-derived CDR1 and CDR2 are SQVTM and ANQGSEA. CDR3 amino acids: CSVVDRVGTGELFF. The CDR3 bases are TGCAGCGTTGTGGACAGGGTAGGGACCGGGGAGCTGTTTTTT.

This clone is labeled as medium-sized. The rearrangement links TRBV4-1 to TRBJ1-1; D gene ambiguous. Trimming left V 3 bases short and J 5 bases short, with 10 bases between. The CDR3 has 13 amino acids. CDR1 and CDR2 from the germline V gene are MGHRA and YSYEKL. CDR3 protein: CASSHAGPTEAFF. The CDR3, as DNA: TGCGCCAGCAGCCACGCGGGCCCGACTGAAGCTTTCTTT.

This chain links TRBV4-3 with TRBJ2-4, with 14 bases fitting TRBD2. After removal of 4 bases from V and 0 bases from J, the junction contained 5 bases not matched to a gene. This CDR3 is built from 18 residues. Germline V CDR1 and CDR2: LGHNA, YSLEER. The chain's CDR3 is CASSLGLAGDGAKNIQYF. The DNA of the CDR3 is TGCGCCAGCAGCCTGGGACTAGCGGGAGACGGAGCCAAAAACATTCAGTACTTC.

V gene TRBV6-6 combines with J gene TRBJ2-1; D may be TRBD2 (5 bases). From germline, CDR1 is MNHNY and CDR2 SVGAGI (reference sequence). V was shortened by 5 bases and J by 4 bases, with 18 bases between the two germline ends. The CDR3 spans 16 residues. CDR3 residues: CASSRALGGLYNEQFF. In DNA, the CDR3 is TGTGCCAGCAGTCGGGCCCTGGGCGGGCTATACAATGAGCAGTTCTTC.

This clone came up once. The rearrangement joins TRBV7-9 to TRBJ2-1; D is undetermined. CDR1 and CDR2 (germline): SEHNR, FQNEAQ (reference sequence). Trimming stripped 0 bases from V and 6 bases from J, with 6 bases between. The length of the CDR3 is 13 residues. The CDR3 nucleotides read TGTGCCAGCAGCTTAGCCCCCTTCAATGAGCAGTTCTTC. This gives the protein CASSLAPFNEQFF.

The rearrangement uses TRBV19 and TRBJ1-5; D perhaps matches TRBD1 (5 bases). Trimming shortened V by 8 bases and J by 0 bases, and 8 bases separated the two germline ends. Germline V gene lookup returns CDR1 LNHDA and CDR2 SQIVND (reference sequence). The CDR3 runs 13 residues. DNA of the CDR3: TGTGCCAGTGGACAATTTAGCAATCAGCCCCAGCATTTT. It specifies CASGQFSNQPQHF.

V gene TRBV27 combines with J gene TRBJ1-2; 8 bases match TRBD1. This CDR3 has 13 amino acids. Germline V lookup: CDR1 MNHEY, CDR2 SMNVEV (reference sequence). The J segment lost 6 bases and the V segment lost 2 bases, leaving 2 bases of the junction unmatched. CDR3 loop: CASSLQTGDGYTF. CDR3 nucleotide sequence: TGTGCCAGCAGTTTACAGACAGGGGATGGCTACACCTTC.

The table lists this clone with a count of one. The chain is built from TRBV7-8 and TRBJ1-1, with D hard to call. Germline-derived CDR1 and CDR2 are SGHVS and FQNEAQ. Trimming removed 3 bases at V and 2 bases at J, with 16 bases between. This CDR3 region has 16 residues. The CDR3 DNA is TGTGCCAGCAGCTTCGAGGGCCCCCCCTTCAACACTGAAGCTTTCTTT. Translating gives CASSFEGPPFNTEAFF.

A word on this clone: This probably arose from a read error, given a far larger clone one base away. The sample contains more than one DNA sequence encoding this CDR3. The J gene is TRBJ1-2, the V gene TRBV7-2; 8 bases fit TRBD1. Losses at the gene ends were 3 bases for V and 8 bases for J; bases not matched to a gene: 5. Germline V gene sequence: CDR1 SGHTA, CDR2 FQGNSA. This CDR3 comprises 13 residues. The CDR3 sequence is CASSLAGGWGYTF. CDR3 sequence (DNA): TGTGCCAGCAGCTTGGCAGGGGGCTGGGGCTACACCTTC. Drawing the rest from reference TRBV7-2 and TRBJ1-2, the complete variable domain is GAGVSQSPSNKVTEKGKDVELRCDPISGHTALYWYRQSLGQGLEFLIYFQGNSAPDKSGLPSDRFSAERTGGSVSTLTIQRTQQEDSAVYLCASSLAGGWGYTFGSGTRLTVV.

CDR3 protein: CASSVVTQDTQYF. CDR3 sequence (DNA): TGTGCCAGCAGCGTAGTCACACAAGATACGCAGTATTTT. V gene TRBV9 combines with J gene TRBJ2-3, with D unresolved. V lost 0 bases and J lost 5, with 7 bases in between. This CDR3 contains 13 residues. Germline V lookup: CDR1 SGDLS, CDR2 YYNGEE.

The V and J genes are TRBV14 and TRBJ1-2, with no clear D. In germline, CDR1 is SGHDN, CDR2 FVKESK. This CDR3 spans 13 amino acids. V was cut by 1 base and J by 4 bases, with 7 bases left in between. DNA of the CDR3: TGTGCCAGCAGCCAAGGGCAGGCCTATGGCTACACCTTC. This sequence encodes CASSQGQAYGYTF.

J is TRBJ2-7 and V is TRBV11-3; 7 nucleotides agree with TRBD1. The CDR3 extends over 16 amino acids. The junction had 13 bases not matched to a gene; V was cut back by 5 bases and J by 3 bases. The germline V gene has CDR1 SGHNT and CDR2 YENEEA. The CDR3 DNA reads TGTGCCAGCAGCCAAGATTCGTGGGCAGGGGGCTACGAGCAGTACTTC. Protein: CASSQDSWAGGYEQYF.